These T cell receptor beta chains were read from a single sample in a study of OX40 agonist ivuxolimab in advanced cancers. Measured with immunoSEQ multiplex PCR; TCRdb has only the in-frame clones, and not every one. Of about 100,000 clones listed, nearly 90% are singletons. The sequenced sample was CD4+ or CD8+ T cells sorted from blood, obtained in a trial of the OX40 agonist ivuxolimab. Receptors originate from an adult with an advanced solid tumor such as melanoma, head and neck, liver or kidney cancer. The CDR3 runs from the conserved cysteine through the conserved F or W. Each record gives: clone size, V gene, D gene, J gene, CDR3 protein, CDR3 DNA. A D gene is named only where the DNA matches it firmly. Not all rows give a size; the values are once, few, many and, for expanded clones, a class.

size: .; V: TRBV5-1; D: .; J: TRBJ1-2; CDR3: CASSLGPSDYGYTF; DNA: TGCGCCAGCAGCTTGGGGCCGTCAGACTATGGCTACACCTTC
size: .; V: TRBV15; D: .; J: TRBJ2-1; CDR3: CATSRVQGTYNEQFF; DNA: TGTGCCACCAGCAGAGTTCAGGGGACCTACAATGAGCAGTTCTTC
size: .; V: TRBV7-3; D: TRBD1; J: TRBJ2-7; CDR3: CASSLRQGAIYEQYF; DNA: TGTGCCAGCAGCTTAAGACAGGGGGCAATCTACGAGCAGTACTTC
size: .; V: TRBV27; D: .; J: TRBJ2-7; CDR3: CASSLVGLSYEQYF; DNA: TGTGCCAGCAGTTTGGTTGGCCTCTCCTACGAGCAGTACTTC
size: .; V: TRBV27; D: TRBD1; J: TRBJ2-3; CDR3: CATNPGQGGSTDTQYF; DNA: TGTGCCACCAACCCCGGACAGGGTGGGTCCACAGATACGCAGTATTTT
size: once; V: TRBV19; D: .; J: TRBJ2-3; CDR3: CASTLSRATSTDTQYF; DNA: TGTGCCAGTACCCTGTCGAGAGCCACTAGCACAGATACGCAGTATTTT
size: .; V: TRBV5-4; D: .; J: TRBJ1-2; CDR3: CASSRDGNYGYTF; DNA: TGTGCCAGCAGCCGGGACGGTAACTATGGCTACACCTTC
size: .; V: TRBV2; D: .; J: TRBJ2-3; CDR3: CAWGAGTDTQYF; DNA: TGTGCCTGGGGGGCGGGCACAGATACGCAGTATTTT
size: .; V: TRBV27; D: TRBD1; J: TRBJ2-7; CDR3: CASSFRETGLYEQYF; DNA: TGTGCCAGCAGTTTTCGTGAGACAGGGCTCTACGAGCAGTACTTC
size: once; V: TRBV7-9; D: TRBD1; J: TRBJ1-1; CDR3: CASSLAISGGRTEAFF; DNA: TGTGCCAGCAGCTTAGCGATTTCAGGGGGCCGGACTGAAGCTTTCTTT
size: .; V: TRBV13; D: TRBD2; J: TRBJ2-3; CDR3: CASSLGGSGGRTDTQYF; DNA: TGTGCCAGCAGCTTAGGCGGTAGCGGGGGACGCACAGATACGCAGTATTTT
size: .; V: TRBV19; D: .; J: TRBJ2-1; CDR3: CASSISGSRGNEQFF; DNA: TGTGCCAGTAGTATTTCAGGGTCTCGAGGGAATGAGCAGTTCTTC
size: .; V: TRBV29-1; D: TRBD2; J: TRBJ2-5; CDR3: CSVSTSGSWQETQYF; DNA: TGCAGCGTTTCGACTAGCGGGAGCTGGCAAGAGACCCAGTACTTC
size: .; V: TRBV4-2; D: .; J: TRBJ1-2; CDR3: CASSQGTARGYTF; DNA: TGTGCCAGCAGCCAAGGCACAGCGAGGGGCTACACCTTC
size: .; V: TRBV27; D: .; J: TRBJ1-2; CDR3: CASRRLLANYGYTF; DNA: TGTGCCAGCAGACGGCTGTTAGCTAACTATGGCTACACCTTC
size: .; V: TRBV19; D: .; J: TRBJ1-5; CDR3: CASSPTPRTTQPQHF; DNA: TGTGCCAGTAGTCCAACCCCTCGGACTACTCAGCCCCAGCATTTT
size: few; V: TRBV27; D: .; J: TRBJ1-1; CDR3: CASSARGNTEAFF; DNA: TGTGCCAGCAGCGCACGGGGGAACACTGAAGCTTTCTTT
size: .; V: TRBV4-1; D: TRBD1; J: TRBJ1-2; CDR3: CASSLRPRTGGPDYGYTF; DNA: TGCGCCAGCAGCCTGCGCCCTCGGACAGGGGGCCCGGACTATGGCTACACCTTC
size: .; V: TRBV28; D: TRBD1; J: TRBJ1-2; CDR3: CASSPGGLYGYTF; DNA: TGTGCCAGCAGCCCAGGGGGACTCTATGGCTACACCTTC
size: .; V: TRBV10-3; D: TRBD1; J: TRBJ2-1; CDR3: CAIKQGQAGGYNEQFF; DNA: TGTGCCATCAAACAGGGGCAGGCCGGTGGGTACAATGAGCAGTTCTTC
size: .; V: TRBV4-2; D: .; J: TRBJ2-2; CDR3: CASSQTTGELFF; DNA: TGTGCCAGCAGCCAGACAACCGGGGAGCTGTTTTTT
size: .; V: TRBV5-1; D: .; J: TRBJ1-2; CDR3: CASSSGFFSGYTF; DNA: TGCGCCAGCAGCTCGGGGTTTTTCTCTGGCTACACCTTC
size: .; V: TRBV2; D: .; J: TRBJ2-1; CDR3: CASRVELLEQRNEQFF; DNA: TGTGCCAGCAGGGTAGAACTACTGGAGCAGAGGAATGAGCAGTTCTTC
size: once; V: TRBV13; D: TRBD2; J: TRBJ2-2; CDR3: CASSRKLAGGTGELFF; DNA: TGTGCCAGCAGCCGGAAACTAGCGGGGGGTACCGGGGAGCTGTTTTTT
size: .; V: TRBV4-1; D: .; J: TRBJ1-3; CDR3: CASSPYGERSGNTIYF; DNA: TGCGCCAGCAGCCCCTATGGGGAAAGGTCTGGAAACACCATATATTTT
size: .; V: TRBV7-9; D: .; J: TRBJ1-3; CDR3: CASSLSSGNTIYF; DNA: TGTGCCAGCAGCCTGTCTAGTGGAAACACCATATATTTT
size: .; V: TRBV18; D: .; J: TRBJ1-5; CDR3: CASSPPGGYQPQHF; DNA: TGTGCCAGCTCACCACCGGGCGGGTATCAGCCCCAGCATTTT
size: .; V: TRBV6-1; D: .; J: TRBJ1-6; CDR3: CASSEKGPGQSASPLHF; DNA: TGTGCCAGCAGTGAAAAAGGCCCCGGACAGTCCGCTTCACCCCTCCACTTT
size: .; V: TRBV2; D: TRBD2; J: TRBJ2-3; CDR3: CASSGPRTSGYTDTQYF; DNA: TGTGCCAGCAGTGGCCCTAGGACTAGCGGGTACACAGATACGCAGTATTTT
size: .; V: TRBV5-8; D: TRBD2; J: TRBJ2-3; CDR3: CASPMGLAGGPGTDTQYF; DNA: TGTGCCAGCCCTATGGGGCTAGCGGGAGGGCCCGGCACAGATACGCAGTATTTT
size: .; V: TRBV11-2; D: TRBD2; J: TRBJ2-3; CDR3: CASSLDWLAGWGGTDTQYF; DNA: TGTGCCAGCAGCTTAGATTGGTTAGCGGGGTGGGGGGGCACAGATACGCAGTATTTT
size: .; V: TRBV30; D: TRBD1; J: TRBJ2-7; CDR3: CAWSAPGQGAQEQYF; DNA: TGTGCCTGGAGTGCTCCGGGACAGGGGGCGCAAGAGCAGTACTTC
size: .; V: TRBV2; D: TRBD1; J: TRBJ2-7; CDR3: CASNPDRGLEQYF; DNA: TGTGCCAGCAACCCGGACAGGGGGCTCGAGCAGTACTTC
size: .; V: TRBV30; D: .; J: TRBJ1-5; CDR3: CAWRAGRGPWPQHF; DNA: TGTGCCTGGAGGGCGGGGAGAGGGCCCTGGCCCCAGCATTTT